This is a list of T cell receptor beta chains from one sample in a study of brain T cells in children with intractable seizures. Assay: immunoSEQ multiplex PCR; the TCRdb copy retains only in-frame clones and omits some. The table records about 350,000 clones, over 90% of them present only once. Source: peripheral blood, taken approximately 5 months after surgery. The receptors were sampled from a boy under two years old with tuberous sclerosis and intractable seizures. The CDR3 runs from the conserved cysteine through the conserved F or W. D genes are given only for firm matches. For some rows the clone size is stated as once, few or many, or as a class when expanded; others skip it.

>TRBV30|TRBJ1-4|.|.
TGTGCCTGGGCAACTCCCCCTAATGAAAAACTGTTTTTT
CAWATPPNEKLFF
>TRBV15|TRBJ2-1|TRBD2|once
TGTGCCACCAGCAGAGATGGGGTACCGGGACTAGCGGTTCGTTGGGGGCAGTTCTTC
CATSRDGVPGLAVRWGQFF
>TRBV2|TRBJ1-1|TRBD1|.
TGTGCCAGCAGGCCGGACAGGGGCGCCGATAGGAACACTGAAGCTTTCTTT
CASRPDRGADRNTEAFF
>TRBV28|TRBJ2-7|TRBD2|once
TGTGCCAGCAGTACTAGCGGGAGGTTCCACGAGCAGTACTTC
CASSTSGRFHEQYF
>TRBV18|TRBJ2-7|TRBD2|.
TGTGCCAGCTCACCCGGGGGATTAGCGGGAGGTTTCATCTCCGAGCAGTACTTC
CASSPGGLAGGFISEQYF
>TRBV27|TRBJ2-1|.|.
TGTGCCAGCAGTTTATGGTTCCGGGGCCCCCTTATCGAGCAGTTCTTC
CASSLWFRGPLIEQFF
>TRBV7-9|TRBJ2-1|.|.
TGTGCCAGCAGCTTATCCGGGGACAATGAGCAGTTCTTC
CASSLSGDNEQFF
>TRBV10-2|TRBJ2-1|.|.
TGCGCCAGCAGTGAGTCGGGGTACCGCTACTACAATGAGCAGTTCTTC
CASSESGYRYYNEQFF
>TRBV5-1|TRBJ1-2|.|.
TGCGCCAGCAGGGACCAGGACTATGGCTACACCTTC
CASRDQDYGYTF
>TRBV19|TRBJ1-1|.|.
TGTGCCAGTAGCATTCCCTATGGGCTCTCAACTGAAGCTTTCTTT
CASSIPYGLSTEAFF
>TRBV7-8|TRBJ2-1|.|.
TGTGCCAGCAGCCCGATAACGGGGTACAATGAGCAGTTCTTC
CASSPITGYNEQFF
>TRBV7-9|TRBJ1-6|.|.
TGTGCCAGCAGCTTAGGTGGCGGATTCAACGAGTCACCCCTCCACTTT
CASSLGGGFNESPLHF
>TRBV7-7|TRBJ2-5|TRBD1|.
TGTGCTAGCAGCGAGGGACAGAATCGCCAAGAGACCCAGTACTTC
CASSEGQNRQETQYF
>TRBV6-6|TRBJ2-7|TRBD1|.
TGTGCCAGCAGTTCCCCGGGACAGGGGTTCTACGAGCAGTACTTC
CASSSPGQGFYEQYF
>TRBV4-1|TRBJ1-2|TRBD1|.
TGCGCCAGCAGCCAAGATCGCCAGGGGGTGTATGGCTACACCTTC
CASSQDRQGVYGYTF
>TRBV4-1|TRBJ1-2|TRBD1|.
TGCGCCAGCAGCCAACCTACCGGGACAGGGCTTAAAAACTATGGCTACACCTTC
CASSQPTGTGLKNYGYTF
>TRBV19|TRBJ1-1|.|once
TGTGCCAGTAGTGACACCCCGCGGGGCCTGGGGGCTTTCTTT
CASSDTPRGLGAFF
>TRBV25-1|TRBJ1-2|.|once
TGTGCCAGCAGCCCTGGGACGGTTCCCCACTATGGCTACACCTTC
CASSPGTVPHYGYTF
>TRBV30|TRBJ2-1|.|.
TGTGCCTGGAACCGGGCTAGCGTGCACAATGAGCAGTTCTTC
CAWNRASVHNEQFF
>TRBV5-8|TRBJ1-2|TRBD1|.
TGTGCCAGCAGCTTGGTTCGGGCAGGGGGCCCGTATGGCTACACCTTC
CASSLVRAGGPYGYTF
>TRBV15|TRBJ1-1|.|once
TGTGCCACCAGCAGAGTACAGGGCTTGAACACTGAAGCTTTCTTT
CATSRVQGLNTEAFF
>TRBV19|TRBJ1-2|.|.
TGTGCCAGTAGTAGAGGACAGCGATCTAACTATGGCTACACCTTC
CASSRGQRSNYGYTF
>TRBV5-1|TRBJ2-5|TRBD2|.
TGCGCCAGCAGCCCCCGACTAGCGGCATATGAAGAGACCCAGTACTTC
CASSPRLAAYEETQYF
>TRBV11-3|TRBJ1-1|.|.
TGTGCCAGCAGCCCCCGTTCAGGGCAAATGAACACTGAAGCTTTCTTT
CASSPRSGQMNTEAFF
>TRBV5-4|TRBJ2-1|TRBD2|.
TGTGCCAGCAGCTTATCATTAAGCGGGGGGGGTTACAATGAGCAGTTCTTC
CASSLSLSGGGYNEQFF
>TRBV19|TRBJ2-7|.|.
TGTGCCAGTAGTATAGATCGGGGACTCCCCTACGAGCAGTACTTC
CASSIDRGLPYEQYF
>TRBV24-1|TRBJ2-7|.|.
TGTGCCACCAGTGATCCCGGGACGGCTAGCTCCTACGAGCAGTACTTC
CATSDPGTASSYEQYF
>TRBV5-6|TRBJ2-1|.|.
TGTGCCAGCAGCTTCGGGTGGGGGGCCTCTCCTGAGCAGTTCTTC
CASSFGWGASPEQFF
>TRBV28|TRBJ2-1|.|.
TGTGCCAGCAGTCCCCTGGGCAATGAGCAGTTCTTC
CASSPLGNEQFF
>TRBV9|TRBJ1-2|.|.
TGTGCCAGCAGCGTAGCTTCGGGGGGCGGTCCACCATATGGCTACACCTTC
CASSVASGGGPPYGYTF
>TRBV3-1/TRBV3-2|TRBJ2-7|.|.
TGTGCCAGCAGCCACCTACTAGCAGGGGGGAGAGAGCAGTACTTC
CASSHLLAGGREQYF
>TRBV6-5|TRBJ2-3|TRBD1|.
TGTGCCAGCACCTTGCCGAGGGGGCGCACAGATACGCAGTATTTT
CASTLPRGRTDTQYF